A single sample is the source of the 27 T cell receptor beta chains below, sequenced in a study of blood T cells in healthy people across ages. A second PCR, run for about 7 to 12 cycles, used a sample-barcoded 5' primer plus a J-beta primer mix. TCRdb reprocessed the 5' RACE reads with MiXCR, giving one entry per CDR3 protein. The sample records some 760,000 distinct CDR3 sequences, approximately 25% being singletons. The same sample was also studied in work on T cells of mothers and their children.

Sequencing used blood. Receptors originate from a boy younger than 18 in good health.

V is TRBV27 and J is TRBJ1-1; the D gene is possibly TRBD1 (6 bases). Germline CDR1 reads MNHEY; CDR2 reads SMNVEV (reference sequence). Trimming took 0 bases from V and 5 from J, leaving 13 bases between them. There are 15 residues in the CDR3. For the CDR3, the DNA is TGTGCCAGCAGTTTATCCGGACAGCCAGTAACTGAAGCTTTCTTT. Amino acid sequence: CASSLSGQPVTEAFF.

The sample holds a few counts of this clonotype. DNA for the CDR3: TGTGCCAGCAGCTTCCAAGCGGGAGGGGGCTACGAGCAGTACTTC. Its translation is CASSFQAGGGYEQYF. The rearrangement links TRBV11-2 to TRBJ2-5; 10 bases are a match to TRBD2. The J call is uncertain, as TRBJ2-7 better fits the DNA end. This CDR3 has 15 residues. Per the germline V gene, CDR1 is SGHAT and CDR2 is FQNNGV.

J is TRBJ2-3 and V is TRBV20-1; unclear D gene. Trimming removed 2 bases at V and 0 bases at J, with 9 bases between. The V gene's germline CDR1 is DFQATT and CDR2 SNEGSKA (reference sequence). The CDR3 contains 14 residues. DNA for the CDR3: TGCAGTGCTAGACTCGGATCTAGCACAGATACGCAGTATTTT. Amino acid sequence: CSARLGSSTDTQYF.

The rearrangement uses TRBV28 and TRBJ2-7, with 7 bases matching TRBD2. This CDR3 contains 18 residues. V shed 3 bases and J 6 bases; nucleotides not matched to a gene: 20. Germline CDR1 and CDR2: MDHEN and SYDVKM. CDR3 nucleotide sequence: TGTGCCAGCAGTTTTGGGGTAACCAGCGGCGGGAGATCGGGCGAGCAGTACTTC. This gives the protein CASSFGVTSGGRSGEQYF.

This clonotype was picked up a small number of times. The rearrangement joins TRBV7-6 to TRBJ1-1, with D perhaps matching TRBD1 (5 bases). Trimming removed 5 bases at V and 3 bases at J, with 10 bases between. This CDR3 has 13 residues. Germline V lookup: CDR1 SGHVS, CDR2 FNYEAQ. CDR3 coding DNA: TGTGCCAGCAGCAAAGGGACGGACACTGAAGCTTTCTTT. It specifies CASSKGTDTEAFF.

The chain recombines TRBV20-1 with TRBJ2-5; 11 bases line up with TRBD2. J was trimmed by 5 bases and V by 3 bases; bases with no gene match: 11. The CDR3 totals 16 residues. Germline V gives CDR1 DFQATT, CDR2 SNEGSKA (reference sequence). CDR3 DNA: TGCAGTGCTAGTTTGGTAGCGGGAGGGCCAGATGAGACCCAGTACTTC. It specifies CSASLVAGGPDETQYF.

The chain links TRBV12-3 or TRBV12-4 to TRBJ2-5; 10 bases match TRBD1. J was trimmed by 4 bases and V by 4 bases; bases with no gene match: 3. The CDR3 runs 14 residues. CDR3 in DNA: TGTGCCAGCAGTTACTGGACAGGGGGAGAGACCCAGTACTTC. Translated, it gives CASSYWTGGETQYF.

This clonotype came up a few times. The genes are TRBV13 and TRBJ2-5; the match to TRBD2 covers 7 bases. Germline trimming cut 2 bases from V and 3 bases from J; bases unmatched to any gene: 21. The length of the CDR3 is 20 residues. Germline-derived CDR1 and CDR2 are PRHDT and FYEKMQ (reference sequence). CDR3 protein: CASSLISRFTNGGTEETQYF. The CDR3, as DNA: TGTGCCAGCAGCTTAATATCGAGGTTCACGAACGGGGGGACCGAAGAGACCCAGTACTTC.

The V and J genes are TRBV18 and TRBJ2-5, with D uncertain. From germline, CDR1 is KGHSH and CDR2 LQKENI. V dropped 1 base and J dropped 1 base, with 4 bases sitting between them. This CDR3 spans 13 amino acids. The CDR3 DNA reads TGTGCCAGCTCACCACTCAGCCAAGAGACCCAGTACTTC. Translation gives CASSPLSQETQYF.

In its sample, this clonotype was seen a few times. This chain uses TRBV7-6 with TRBJ2-5, with a weak D call TRBD1 (6 bases). The CDR3 totals 14 residues. Germline CDR1 and CDR2: SGHVS and FNYEAQ. The ends were cut back, 5 bases at V and 3 bases at J, with 13 bases in the middle. CDR3 region: CASSPEAGEETQYF. In DNA, the CDR3 is TGTGCCAGCAGCCCAGAAGCAGGGGAAGAGACCCAGTACTTC.

Only a few counts were recorded for this clonotype. The DNA of the CDR3 is TGTGCCAGCAGTGAATTCCTAGTAGCTGAGCAGTTCTTC. Its protein is CASSEFLVAEQFF. V and J are TRBV2 and TRBJ2-5, with D unresolved. Near its end, the DNA agrees better with TRBJ2-1, so the J call may be wrong. Germline V lookup: CDR1 SNHLY, CDR2 FYNNEI. The CDR3 extends over 13 amino acids.

This clonotype appeared a few times. The rearrangement joins TRBV25-1 to TRBJ1-6, with 9 bases fitting TRBD1. The CDR3 is 14 amino acids. J was trimmed by 7 bases and V by 6 bases; bases with no gene match: 4. Germline V gene data show CDR1 as MGHDK and CDR2 as SYGVNS. CDR3 sequence reads: CASRGTGWNSPLHF. The CDR3 DNA follows: TGTGCCAGCAGGGGGACAGGGTGGAATTCACCCCTCCACTTT.

The rearrangement uses TRBV29-1 and TRBJ1-4, with 8 bases identical to TRBD1. V dropped 7 bases and J dropped 8; count of bases not matched to a gene: 6. The CDR3 has 12 residues. CDR1 and CDR2 (germline): SQVTM, ANQGSEA. The CDR3 DNA is TGCAGCGCCGGACAGGGAGGCGAAAAACTGTTTTTT. Amino acids: CSAGQGGEKLFF.

CDR3 in DNA: TGCAGTGCTAGAGATTCCCGAAGGAGCTCCTACGAGCAGTACTTC. This gives the protein CSARDSRRSSYEQYF. The rearrangement links TRBV20-1 to TRBJ2-7, with D unresolved. The germline V gene has CDR1 DFQATT and CDR2 SNEGSKA (reference sequence). The CDR3 sequence is 15 residues long. Trimming removed 0 bases at V and 0 bases at J, with 12 bases between.

This clonotype has a handful of counts. This chain uses TRBV5-1 with TRBJ2-7; unclear D gene. CDR1 and CDR2 (germline): SGHRS, YFSETQ. Trimming pared 4 bases from V and 3 bases from J, leaving 11 bases between. This CDR3 has 13 residues. The CDR3 DNA reads as TGCGCCAGCAGCGATATCCAGAACTACGAGCAGTACTTC. The encoded protein is CASSDIQNYEQYF. Combining the CDR3 with reference TRBV5-1 and TRBJ2-7 gives the whole variable domain KAGVTQTPRYLIKTRGQQVTLSCSPISGHRSVSWYQQTPGQGLQFLFEYFSETQRNKGNFPGRFSGRQFSNSRSEMNVSTLELGDSALYLCASSDIQNYEQYFGPGTRLTVT.

In DNA form, the CDR3 reads TGCGCCAGCAGCCAAGATTGGATTTACACTGAAGCTTTCTTT. This translates into CASSQDWIYTEAFF. The V and J genes are TRBV4-3 and TRBJ1-1, with D unresolved. The germline CDR1 and CDR2 sequences are LGHNA and YSLEER. V lost 0 bases and J lost 3, with 8 bases in between. The CDR3 has 14 residues.

This clonotype occurred a few times. The rearrangement uses TRBV6-2 or TRBV6-3 and TRBJ2-7; 7 bases fit TRBD1. The CDR3 runs to 13 residues. The junction had 5 bases not matched to a gene; V was cut back by 5 bases and J by 4 bases. Germline V CDR1 and CDR2: MNHEY, SVGEGT. The CDR3 coding sequence is TGTGCCAGCAGTCAGACAGGGCCGTACGAGCAGTACTTC. This encodes CASSQTGPYEQYF.

The V call is TRBV4-3, the J call TRBJ1-4; D is perhaps TRBD1 (6 bases). The V and J ends lost 0 bases and 4 bases respectively, with 9 bases between them. The CDR3 covers 15 residues. The germline V gene has CDR1 LGHNA and CDR2 YSLEER. The CDR3 sequence is CASSQDTGNNEKLFF. CDR3 DNA sequence: TGCGCCAGCAGCCAAGATACAGGGAATAATGAAAAACTGTTTTTT.

The V and J genes are TRBV12-3 or TRBV12-4 and TRBJ2-5; D uncertain. The end of the DNA aligns better with TRBJ2-7, so the J call may be wrong. This CDR3 is 14 amino acids long. The CDR3 sequence: CASSLKGLSYEQYF. DNA of the CDR3: TGTGCCAGCAGTTTGAAGGGTCTCTCCTACGAGCAGTACTTC.

In the case of this clonotype: The junction departs from germline at one end; a sequencing error may be responsible. This chain uses TRBV3-1 with TRBJ2-4; possibly TRBD2 for D (5 bases). CDR1 is LGHDT and CDR2 is YNNKEL in the germline V gene (reference sequence). This CDR3 contains 17 residues. The CDR3 bases are TGTGCCGGCAGCCAGATTGGGCCGGGGATAGCCAAAAACATTCAGTACTTC. This sequence encodes CAGSQIGPGIAKNIQYF.

This clonotype was seen a handful of times. This chain links TRBV3-1 with TRBJ2-5; D is undetermined. The DNA end lines up better with TRBJ2-7; the J call may be wrong. Germline CDR1 reads LGHDT; CDR2 reads YNNKEL (reference sequence). CDR3 length: 15 amino acids. CDR3 in amino acids: CASSQVAGSAYEQYF. The CDR3 coding sequence is TGTGCCAGCAGCCAAGTCGCTGGGTCCGCCTACGAGCAGTACTTC.

The chain uses TRBV4-1 and TRBJ2-5; 7 bases match TRBD2. The DNA end is a closer match to TRBJ2-1, so the J assignment may be wrong. There are 14 residues in the CDR3. From germline, CDR1 is MGHRA and CDR2 YSYEKL. The CDR3 sequence is CASSQPSGDNEQFF. The CDR3 DNA follows: TGCGCCAGCAGCCAACCTAGCGGAGACAATGAGCAGTTCTTC.

V usage is TRBV20-1 and J usage is TRBJ2-5; D may be TRBD1 or TRBD2 (5 bases each). The end of the DNA is better explained by TRBJ2-7, so the J call may be wrong. The CDR3 covers 14 residues. The V gene's germline CDR1 is DFQATT and CDR2 SNEGSKA (reference sequence). In DNA form, the CDR3 reads TGCAGTGCTCGTACCGGGACGCAGACCTACGAGCAGTACTTC. This codes for CSARTGTQTYEQYF.

V is TRBV29-1 and J is TRBJ2-1; TRBD1 agrees at 8 bases. The CDR3 has 14 residues. Germline CDR1 reads SQVTM; CDR2 reads ANQGSEA. J gave up 0 bases and V 8 bases, and 6 bases lay outside the gene matches. Here the CDR3 DNA reads TGCAGCCTGAGACAGGGGAGCTCCTACAATGAGCAGTTCTTC. Amino acid sequence: CSLRQGSSYNEQFF.

The chain combines TRBV3-1 with TRBJ2-2; no definite D call. Germline V gene lookup returns CDR1 LGHDT and CDR2 YNNKEL (reference sequence). V was pared by 4 bases and J by 6 bases, with 9 bases between. The CDR3 extends over 13 amino acids. Here the CDR3 reads CASSLLGPGELFF. CDR3 DNA: TGTGCCAGCAGCCTACTCGGTCCCGGGGAGCTGTTTTTT.

This clonotype was seen only a few times. The rearrangement joins TRBV29-1 to TRBJ1-4; no reliable D call. This CDR3 contains 12 residues. CDR1 is SQVTM and CDR2 is ANQGSEA in the germline V gene. V was pared by 7 bases and J by 1 base, with 7 bases between. CDR3 DNA: TGCAGCGGGCGGGAAACTAATGAAAAACTGTTTTTT. Translation gives CSGRETNEKLFF. The full variable domain, with the rest looked up from reference TRBV29-1 and TRBJ1-4, is SAVISQKPSRDICQRGTSLTIQCQVDSQVTMMFWYRQQPGQSLTLIATANQGSEATYESGFVIDKFPISRPNLTFSTLTVSNMSPEDSSIYLCSGRETNEKLFFGSGTQLSVL.

The chain couples TRBV2 to TRBJ1-6; D is unclear. Germline CDR1 and CDR2: SNHLY and FYNNEI. There are 16 residues in the CDR3. Between the trimmed V and J ends, which lost 3 bases and 0 bases, there was a span of 9 bases. The CDR3 sequence is CASSDIVSSYNSPLHF. CDR3 sequence (DNA): TGTGCCAGCAGTGATATTGTGAGCTCCTATAATTCACCCCTCCACTTT.